The 29 T cell receptor beta chains below come from one sample, sequenced in a study of blood T cell repertoires in COVID-19 (TCRdb year 2020). The library was generated by the immunoSEQ multiplex PCR assay. TCRdb took this table from immuneACCESS and kept in-frame rearrangements with V and J called. Such tables lack part of the clones; where checked against another copy, unresolved V genes explain under half of the gap, and the rest is unexplained. The sample contains 200,000 to 250,000 clones, 60% to 85% of them found a single time. Around 5.4% of the sample goes to the ten largest clones. The sample taken for sequencing was peripheral blood. These receptors originate from a woman aged 70-85 years with acute or convalescent COVID-19.

The J gene is TRBJ2-3, the V gene TRBV11-1; possible D gene TRBD2, 7 bases. Germline V lookup: CDR1 SGHAT, CDR2 FQDESV (reference sequence). V was pared by 5 bases and J by 3 bases, with 18 bases between. CDR3 length: 16 residues. The CDR3 DNA reads as TGTGCCAGCAGCCGCGAACGGGGGAGGGGGACAGATACGCAGTATTTT. Its translation is CASSRERGRGTDTQYF.

The chain combines TRBV5-1 with TRBJ2-1; 8 bases are shared with TRBD2. CDR1 and CDR2 (germline): SGHRS, YFSETQ. This CDR3 has 19 amino acids. V lost 5 bases, J lost 7 bases, and 23 bases stayed unmatched. CDR3 in amino acids: CASSFPTSGNYPEKNEQFF. In DNA form, the CDR3 reads TGCGCCAGCAGTTTTCCTACTAGCGGAAACTACCCGGAGAAGAATGAGCAGTTCTTC.

The count of this clone is one. The V gene is TRBV11-2, the J gene TRBJ2-7; no definite D call. Trimming removed 1 base at V and 2 bases at J, with 9 bases between. Germline V CDR1 and CDR2: SGHAT, FQNNGV. The CDR3 has 14 residues. The CDR3 nucleotides are TGTGCCAGCAGCTTAGTGGCCAGGACCTACGAGCAGTACTTC. This encodes CASSLVARTYEQYF.

The J gene is TRBJ1-3, the V gene TRBV10-3; TRBD1 matches at 9 bases. The V gene's germline CDR1 is ENHRY and CDR2 SYGVKD. The CDR3 loop spans 15 amino acids. J was trimmed by 8 bases and V by 0 bases; bases with no gene match: 5. The DNA of the CDR3 is TGTGCCATCAGTGAGTCAGGACAGGGGAGAGACACCATATATTTT. Its protein product is CAISESGQGRDTIYF.

The rearrangement uses TRBV28 and TRBJ1-2; 9 bases are shared with TRBD1. The CDR3 has 13 residues. Looked up from germline, CDR1 is MDHEN and CDR2 is SYDVKM. The trim removed 4 bases at V and 8 bases at J, leaving 5 bases unmatched. CDR3 DNA sequence: TGTGCCAGCAGTTCACAGGGGGCGGGAGGCTACACCTTC. Amino acid sequence: CASSSQGAGGYTF.

The chain links TRBV5-6 to TRBJ2-2, with TRBD2 matching over 11 bases. The germline CDR1 and CDR2 sequences are SGHDT and YYEEEE. This CDR3 has 16 amino acids. V shed 2 bases and J 5 bases; nucleotides not matched to a gene: 5. Written as DNA, the CDR3 is TGTGCCAGCAGCTTACCGGGACTAGCGGCAACCGGGGAGCTGTTTTTT. The encoded protein is CASSLPGLAATGELFF.

The table lists this clone with a few counts. The chain couples TRBV11-2 to TRBJ1-1, with D perhaps matching TRBD1 (6 bases). This CDR3 spans 14 amino acids. Germline CDR1 is SGHAT and CDR2 is FQNNGV. V lost 0 bases and J 5 bases, leaving 10 bases between the germline ends. The CDR3 bases are TGTGCCAGCAGCTTAGAGGGGGCGCGGACTGAAGCTTTCTTT. Translating gives CASSLEGARTEAFF.

This chain joins TRBV5-5 and TRBJ2-7, with a possible D match to TRBD1 (5 bases). The length of the CDR3 is 15 residues. Germline V gene data show CDR1 as SGHKS and CDR2 as YYEKEE (reference sequence). V shed 0 bases and J shed 2 bases, with 12 bases lying between them. The CDR3 loop is CASSLGPGRTYEQYF. For the CDR3, the DNA is TGTGCCAGCAGCTTGGGGCCAGGGCGGACCTACGAGCAGTACTTC.

This chain links TRBV11-2 with TRBJ2-7; D is possibly TRBD2 (7 bases). The V gene's germline CDR1 is SGHAT and CDR2 FQNNGV. V was cut by 2 bases and J by 7 bases, with 15 bases left in between. This CDR3 has 14 amino acids. The CDR3 sequence is CASSLRGGITEQYF. CDR3 coding DNA: TGTGCCAGCAGCTTAAGGGGGGGCATTACGGAGCAGTACTTC.

This sequence joins TRBV5-4 and TRBJ2-2, with 9 bases matching TRBD2. The V gene end was trimmed by 4 bases and the J gene end by 9 bases; junction bases not matched to a gene: 13. CDR1 is SGHNT, CDR2 YYREEE, per germline (reference sequence). This CDR3 region has 16 residues. The CDR3 bases are TGTGCCAGCAGCCGGGCTGGCGGGAGGGCCAGCTGGGAGCTGTTTTTT. Amino acid sequence: CASSRAGGRASWELFF.

This clone was observed once. The chain carries TRBV28 and TRBJ2-7; TRBD1 agrees at 10 bases. The V gene end was trimmed by 6 bases and the J gene end by 3 bases; junction bases not matched to a gene: 5. Germline CDR1 MDHEN, CDR2 SYDVKM. This CDR3 contains 14 residues. The CDR3 here is CASSLGQGFYEQYF. The CDR3 region has the DNA TGTGCCAGCAGCCTGGGACAGGGGTTCTACGAGCAGTACTTC.

The chain combines TRBV9 with TRBJ2-1, with 7 positions matching TRBD1. After removal of 3 bases from V and 6 bases from J, the junction contained 0 bases not matched to a gene. CDR1 SGDLS and CDR2 YYNGEE come from the germline V gene. This CDR3 contains 12 residues. CDR3 nucleotide sequence: TGTGCCAGCAGCGGACAGGGCAATGAGCAGTTCTTC. Amino acid sequence: CASSGQGNEQFF.

V and J are TRBV11-2 and TRBJ2-7, with a weak D call TRBD2 (6 bases). The CDR3 sequence is 13 residues long. Germline-derived CDR1 and CDR2 are SGHAT and FQNNGV. V lost 6 bases, J lost 4 bases, and 13 bases lay in between. The CDR3 coding sequence is TGTGCCAGCAGGCGGGACTTTACATACGAGCAGTACTTC. It translates to CASRRDFTYEQYF. The variable domain in full, with the rest retrieved from reference TRBV11-2 and TRBJ2-7, is EAGVAQSPRYKIIEKRQSVAFWCNPISGHATLYWYQQILGQGPKLLIQFQNNGVVDDSQLPKDRFSAERLKGVDSTLKIQPAKLEDSAVYLCASRRDFTYEQYFGPGTRLTVT.

The chain recombines TRBV9 with TRBJ1-1; D is undetermined. Germline assignment: CDR1 SGDLS and CDR2 YYNGEE. The V end lost 4 bases, the J end lost 3 bases, and 16 bases lay between the germline ends. The CDR3 totals 15 residues. CDR3 protein: CASSPRTRVDTEAFF. CDR3 nucleotide sequence: TGTGCCAGCAGCCCCCGGACGAGGGTGGACACTGAAGCTTTCTTT.

The chain uses TRBV2 and TRBJ1-2, with TRBD1 matching over 12 bases. V shed 11 bases, J shed 7 bases, and the junction held 8 bases outside the gene matches. CDR1 is SNHLY and CDR2 is FYNNEI in the germline V gene. CDR3 length equals 13 residues. DNA of the CDR3: TGTGCCCGTTCCGGGACAGGGGGCTCTGGCTACACCTTC. Amino acids: CARSGTGGSGYTF.

V gene TRBV19 combines with J gene TRBJ1-4; D remains unclear. The V gene's germline CDR1 is LNHDA and CDR2 SQIVND (reference sequence). The CDR3 totals 13 residues. The V gene lost 7 bases and the J gene lost 7 bases, with 13 bases spanning the gap. The CDR3 sequence: CASTSDLSEKLFF. The DNA of the CDR3 is TGTGCCAGTACTAGCGACCTCTCTGAAAAACTGTTTTTT.

This clone was observed a handful of times. This rearrangement joins TRBV12-5 to TRBJ2-3; 10 bases map to TRBD2. Losses at the gene ends were 3 bases for V and 5 bases for J; bases not matched to a gene: 11. CDR1 and CDR2 (germline): LGHNT, FRNRAP. This CDR3 is 17 amino acids long. The CDR3 here is CASGLAGLAVYQDTQYF. The CDR3, as DNA: TGTGCTAGTGGTTTAGCAGGACTAGCGGTTTATCAAGATACGCAGTATTTT.

V usage is TRBV15 and J usage is TRBJ2-3; D is ambiguous. Germline loops: CDR1 LNHNV, CDR2 YYDKDF (reference sequence). The V end lost 0 bases, the J end lost 0 bases, and 4 bases lay between the germline ends. The CDR3 extends over 14 amino acids. The CDR3: CATSRERSTDTQYF. The CDR3 DNA sequence: TGTGCCACCAGCAGAGAGAGGAGCACAGATACGCAGTATTTT.

The rearrangement uses TRBV19 and TRBJ2-1; 16 positions match TRBD2. Trimming took 5 bases from V and 8 from J; bases not matched to a gene: 6. This CDR3 spans 16 amino acids. CDR1 and CDR2 (germline): LNHDA, SQIVND (reference sequence). The DNA for the CDR3 is TGTGCCAGTAGTGCGGGACTAGCGGGAGGGCCTTATGAGCAGTTCTTC. Residues: CASSAGLAGGPYEQFF.

CDR3 loop: CASSERDRGRDQPQHF. The CDR3 nucleotides read TGTGCCAGCAGTGAAAGGGACAGGGGGAGAGATCAGCCCCAGCATTTT. V is TRBV2 and J is TRBJ1-5; TRBD1 matches at 11 bases. Germline loops: CDR1 SNHLY, CDR2 FYNNEI. The V gene end was trimmed by 2 bases and the J gene end by 5 bases; junction bases not matched to a gene: 5. The CDR3 totals 16 residues. Filled out from reference TRBV2 and TRBJ1-5, the complete variable domain reads EPEVTQTPSHQVTQMGQEVILRCVPISNHLYFYWYRQILGQKVEFLVSFYNNEISEKSEIFDDQFSVERPDGSNFTLKIRSTKLEDSAMYFCASSERDRGRDQPQHFGDGTRLSIL.

The V call is TRBV20-1, the J call TRBJ1-3, with 10 positions matching TRBD1. The CDR3 contains 17 residues. The V gene's germline CDR1 is DFQATT and CDR2 SNEGSKA (reference sequence). V lost 3 bases to trimming and J lost 1 base; unmatched junction nucleotides: 9. The CDR3 protein is CSASPPTGGESGNTIYF. The CDR3, as DNA: TGCAGTGCTAGTCCCCCGACAGGGGGCGAATCTGGAAACACCATATATTTT.

The rearrangement joins TRBV27 to TRBJ1-6; perhaps TRBD1 as D (5 bases). V was trimmed by 5 bases and J by 6 bases, leaving 17 bases between them. The CDR3 sequence is 16 residues long. Germline-derived CDR1 and CDR2 are MNHEY and SMNVEV (reference sequence). CDR3 nucleotide sequence: TGTGCCAGCAGTCCTCAAGATAGGGGAAGTAATTCACCCCTCCACTTT. It translates to CASSPQDRGSNSPLHF.

This clone was picked up a small number of times. The chain links TRBV18 to TRBJ2-1; TRBD2 matches 8 bases. This CDR3 is built from 15 residues. The trim removed 2 bases at V and 0 bases at J, leaving 0 bases unmatched. From germline, CDR1 is KGHSH and CDR2 LQKENI. CDR3 region: CASSPSGGSYNEQFF. The CDR3 DNA reads as TGTGCCAGCTCACCAAGCGGGGGCTCCTACAATGAGCAGTTCTTC.

The chain combines TRBV24-1 with TRBJ1-5; TRBD1 aligns across 7 bases. Germline V gene lookup returns CDR1 KGHDR and CDR2 SFDVKD. This CDR3 has 13 residues. J was trimmed by 6 bases and V by 12 bases; bases with no gene match: 10. In DNA form, the CDR3 reads TGTGCCGTCTCGGGGCAGGGGGTTCAGCCCCAGCATTTT. This translates into CAVSGQGVQPQHF.

V gene TRBV19 combines with J gene TRBJ2-1; D is uncertain. CDR3 size: 11 residues. Germline CDR1 LNHDA, CDR2 SQIVND (reference sequence). The V gene lost 7 bases and the J gene lost 4 bases, with 5 bases spanning the gap. Here the CDR3 reads CASTEYNEQFF. CDR3 coding DNA: TGTGCCAGTACCGAGTACAATGAGCAGTTCTTC.

The chain carries TRBV30 and TRBJ1-1, with 8 bases fitting TRBD1. The CDR3 consists of 15 residues. The V gene end was trimmed by 1 base and the J gene end by 4 bases; junction bases not matched to a gene: 8. Germline V gene sequence: CDR1 GTSNPN, CDR2 SVGIG (reference sequence). The CDR3 DNA reads TGTGCCTGGAGTGCAGGGGGCGTAGGGAGCACTGAAGCTTTCTTT. Translating gives CAWSAGGVGSTEAFF.

The chain joins TRBV11-3 to TRBJ2-1; 14 bases are shared with TRBD2. The CDR3 has 17 residues. The germline CDR1 and CDR2 sequences are SGHNT and YENEEA. Germline trimming cut 1 base from V and 6 bases from J; bases unmatched to any gene: 5. The CDR3 DNA is TGTGCCAGCAGCTTAGCGACTAGCGGGAGGGGGAGCAATGAGCAGTTCTTC. It translates to CASSLATSGRGSNEQFF.

The chain employs TRBV2 and TRBJ1-1; 9 bases are shared with TRBD1. V lost 6 bases and J lost 8; bases outside the gene matches: 10. The CDR3 extends over 14 amino acids. The germline CDR1 and CDR2 sequences are SNHLY and FYNNEI. CDR3 residues: CASSLTWTGEEAFF. As DNA, the CDR3 is TGTGCCAGCAGCCTAACGTGGACAGGGGAGGAAGCTTTCTTT.

This rearrangement joins TRBV5-5 to TRBJ1-5; 8 bases map to TRBD1. V shed 0 bases and J 2 bases; nucleotides not matched to a gene: 7. Germline V CDR1 and CDR2: SGHKS, YYEKEE (reference sequence). CDR3 length equals 17 residues. CDR3 residues: CASSLVGDRRRNQPQHF. CDR3 DNA sequence: TGTGCCAGCAGCTTGGTAGGGGACAGGAGACGCAATCAGCCCCAGCATTTT.